The 20 T cell receptor beta chains listed next were all sequenced from one sample in a study of blood T cell repertoires in COVID-19. Produced via immunoSEQ multiplex PCR; TCRdb's table is partial and in-frame only. The data hold hundreds of thousands of clones, with 88% observed a single time. The sample taken for sequencing was PBMCs or T cells enriched from blood (not recorded which). The receptors were gathered from a woman aged 35 to 49 with acute COVID-19.

This clone was seen a few times. Written as DNA, the CDR3 is TGTGCCAGTAGCCCGGGGACAGCAAATCAGCCCCAGCATTTT. This translates into CASSPGTANQPQHF. The chain employs TRBV19 and TRBJ1-5; 7 nucleotides align to TRBD1. Germline values: CDR1 LNHDA, CDR2 SQIVND (reference sequence). CDR3 length: 14 residues. With 6 bases clipped from V and 4 bases from J, the junction kept 6 bases outside the gene matches.

Note on this clone: One end of the junction varies from germline; a read error may be responsible. The chain couples TRBV7-7 to TRBJ2-1, with a tentative D call TRBD1 (6 bases). CDR3 length: 15 residues. Germline CDR1 reads SSHAT; CDR2 reads FNYEAQ (reference sequence). Written as DNA, the CDR3 is TGTGCTAGCAGCCCTCAGGGGCGGGTTGAGGGTGAGCAGTTCTTC. Protein sequence: CASSPQGRVEGEQFF.

The chain joins TRBV5-4 to TRBJ2-7; no definite D call. In germline, CDR1 is SGHNT, CDR2 YYREEE (reference sequence). The CDR3 is made up of 15 amino acids. V was shortened by 0 bases and J by 2 bases, with 12 bases between the two germline ends. The CDR3 DNA is TGTGCCAGCAGCTTGGGTGTCAGCGTAACCTACGAGCAGTACTTC. Translated, it gives CASSLGVSVTYEQYF.

The chain couples TRBV6-1 to TRBJ1-6, with D perhaps matching TRBD1 (6 bases). Looked up from germline, CDR1 is MNHNS and CDR2 is SASEGT. V was pared by 4 bases and J by 4 bases, with 14 bases between. The CDR3 has 16 residues. CDR3 region: CASSAQNREYNSPLHF. The CDR3, as DNA: TGTGCCAGCAGTGCACAAAACAGGGAGTATAATTCACCCCTCCACTTT.

The chain has TRBV27 and TRBJ1-2; 7 bases map to TRBD1. The CDR3 is 13 residues long. Losses at the gene ends were 7 bases for V and 8 bases for J; bases not matched to a gene: 10. Germline V gene sequence: CDR1 MNHEY, CDR2 SMNVEV (reference sequence). CDR3 protein: CASKSDRVGGYTF. The CDR3 DNA sequence: TGTGCCAGCAAATCTGACAGGGTCGGCGGCTACACCTTC.

The chain is built from TRBV5-1 and TRBJ1-1; D may be TRBD1 (6 bases). The ends were cut back, 2 bases at V and 4 bases at J, with 9 bases in the middle. CDR3 size: 13 residues. Looked up from germline, CDR1 is SGHRS and CDR2 is YFSETQ. CDR3 DNA: TGCGCCAGCAGCTTTACAGGGCCCACTGAAGCTTTCTTT. It codes for CASSFTGPTEAFF.

This chain uses TRBV19 with TRBJ2-2, with 7 bases fitting TRBD2. V was clipped by 9 bases and J by 6 bases; unmatched bases: 4. The CDR3 has 12 residues. Germline lookup yields CDR1 LNHDA and CDR2 SQIVND (reference sequence). CDR3 DNA sequence: TGTGCCAGCGGGGAGGGCGCCGGGGAGCTGTTTTTT. Translation: CASGEGAGELFF.

DNA of the CDR3: TGTGCCAGTAGTAGGGCAGGGGTCGACTATGGCTACACCTTC. Translating gives CASSRAGVDYGYTF. V and J are TRBV19 and TRBJ1-2; the D gene is possibly TRBD1 (6 bases). Germline V gives CDR1 LNHDA, CDR2 SQIVND (reference sequence). Trimming pared 4 bases from V and 3 bases from J, leaving 12 bases between. CDR3 length: 14 residues.

The rearrangement joins TRBV27 to TRBJ2-1; TRBD1 matches at 9 bases. This CDR3 is built from 16 residues. Trimming removed 5 bases from V and 7 bases from J; junction bases left unmatched: 12. Germline V gene sequence: CDR1 MNHEY, CDR2 SMNVEV (reference sequence). The CDR3 reads CASSPWTGEVRNEQFF. DNA for the CDR3: TGTGCCAGCAGTCCATGGACAGGGGAAGTCAGGAATGAGCAGTTCTTC.

The V gene is TRBV11-2, the J gene TRBJ1-1; no definite D call. The CDR3 extends over 13 amino acids. Trimming removed 2 bases from V and 6 bases from J, with 10 bases in between. Per germline, CDR1 SGHAT and CDR2 FQNNGV. CDR3 DNA: TGTGCCAGCAGCTTATTCGGCAGGCCTGAAGCTTTCTTT. This gives the protein CASSLFGRPEAFF.

The genes are TRBV18 and TRBJ2-7; maybe TRBD2 (5 bases). V was pared by 4 bases and J by 10 bases, with 14 bases between. The CDR3 sequence is 12 residues long. CDR1 and CDR2 from the germline V gene are KGHSH and LQKENI. CDR3: CASSRLGEVQYF. The DNA for the CDR3 is TGTGCCAGCTCACGTTTGGGAGAGGTACAGTACTTC.

Only one count was recorded for this clone. CDR3 DNA sequence: TGTGCCAGCTCACCGGCTAGCGGGAACACCGGGGAGCTGTTTTTT. It yields the protein CASSPASGNTGELFF. The rearrangement uses TRBV18 and TRBJ2-2, with TRBD2 matching 7 bases. V shed 3 bases and J 1 base; nucleotides not matched to a gene: 2. The CDR3 totals 15 residues. Germline-derived CDR1 and CDR2 are KGHSH and LQKENI.

The V gene is TRBV6-5, the J gene TRBJ2-2; TRBD2 matches at 12 bases. The CDR3 contains 16 residues. CDR1 is MNHEY, CDR2 SVGAGI, per germline. V dropped 2 bases and J dropped 4; count of bases not matched to a gene: 2. The CDR3 nucleotides are TGTGCCAGCAGTTACGCTAGCGGGAGGGGCACCGGGGAGCTGTTTTTT. Translated, it gives CASSYASGRGTGELFF.

The chain uses TRBV27 and TRBJ2-2; D is perhaps TRBD1 (6 bases). Looked up from germline, CDR1 is MNHEY and CDR2 is SMNVEV (reference sequence). Deletions cut 3 bases from V and 8 bases from J, with 28 bases between. CDR3 length: 19 residues. The CDR3: CASSFRGSLVHLFQGELFF. DNA of the CDR3: TGTGCCAGCAGTTTCAGGGGCTCCTTGGTCCACCTCTTTCAGGGGGAGCTGTTTTTT.

V usage is TRBV3-1 (or the pseudogene TRBV3-2) and J usage is TRBJ2-3; no firm D call. The CDR3 sequence is 14 residues long. Trimming shortened V by 1 base and J by 3 bases, and 8 bases separated the two germline ends. CDR1 is LGHDT and CDR2 is YNNKEL in the germline V gene (reference sequence). In DNA, the CDR3 is TGTGCCAGCAGCCAAGGGGCCGTAACAGATACGCAGTATTTT. Translating it yields CASSQGAVTDTQYF.

This chain connects TRBV7-3 to TRBJ2-3, with D perhaps matching TRBD2 (5 bases). Trimming removed 4 bases at V and 0 bases at J, with 11 bases between. The CDR3 sequence is 15 residues long. The germline CDR1 and CDR2 sequences are SGHTA and FQGTGA. CDR3 amino acids: CASSSSGQSTDTQYF. The DNA of the CDR3 is TGTGCCAGCAGCTCAAGCGGTCAAAGCACAGATACGCAGTATTTT. The complete variable domain, with remaining parts taken from reference TRBV7-3 and TRBJ2-3, reads GAGVSQTPSNKVTEKGKYVELRCDPISGHTALYWYRQSLGQGPEFLIYFQGTGAADDSGLPNDRFFAVRPEGSVSTLKIQRTERGDSAVYLCASSSSGQSTDTQYFGPGTRLTVL.

The V call is TRBV2, the J call TRBJ2-1; 8 bases are a match to TRBD2. CDR1 is SNHLY and CDR2 is FYNNEI in the germline V gene. Unmatched junction bases numbered 3, after V lost 5 bases and J lost 0 bases. The CDR3 runs to 15 residues. CDR3 DNA: TGTGCCAGCAGTCTAGCGGGTAGCTCCTACAATGAGCAGTTCTTC. This encodes CASSLAGSSYNEQFF.

The rearrangement uses TRBV28 and TRBJ2-7; the match to TRBD1 covers 9 bases. J lost 5 bases, V lost 7 bases, and 9 bases had no gene match. There are 14 residues in the CDR3. CDR1 is MDHEN, CDR2 SYDVKM, per germline. Here the CDR3 reads CASITRDRVHEQYF. As DNA, the CDR3 is TGTGCCAGCATTACCCGGGACAGGGTCCACGAGCAGTACTTC.

This chain uses TRBV24-1 with TRBJ2-5; 7 bases map to TRBD1. Germline V CDR1 and CDR2: KGHDR, SFDVKD. Trimming cost V 2 bases and J 3 bases; bases outside gene matches: 5. There are 15 residues in the CDR3. CDR3 in DNA: TGTGCCACCAGTGATTGGGAGACAGGGAAAGAGACCCAGTACTTC. Translating it yields CATSDWETGKETQYF.

The chain joins TRBV28 to TRBJ1-2; 8 nucleotides align to TRBD1. The V gene's germline CDR1 is MDHEN and CDR2 SYDVKM. V lost 6 bases and J lost 4; bases outside the gene matches: 7. This CDR3 spans 14 amino acids. CDR3 DNA: TGTGCCAGCAGCTCCGACAGGGGAGGCTATGGCTACACCTTC. It codes for CASSSDRGGYGYTF.